The entry below gives a single T cell receptor beta chain sequence along with its context. This sample is part of a study of blood T cell repertoires in COVID-19. The repertoire was sequenced with immunoSEQ multiplex PCR; TCRdb's copy has only in-frame clones and lacks some. The sample contains 150,000 to 200,000 clones, 84% of which appear only once. The CDR3 contains 15 residues. Germline-derived CDR1 and CDR2 are LGHDT and YNNKEL (reference sequence). Trimming removed 3 bases from V and 3 bases from J; junction bases left unmatched: 4. This sequence originates from a woman in her 70s with COVID-19, enrolled during active disease. The sample comprised peripheral blood. The chain uses TRBV3-1 (or the pseudogene TRBV3-2) and TRBJ1-5; 8 nucleotides line up with TRBD1. The CDR3 loop is CASSQTGALNQPQHF. In DNA form, the CDR3 reads TGTGCCAGCAGCCAGACAGGGGCCCTCAATCAGCCCCAGCATTTT.